This T cell receptor (beta chain) was identified during a study of blood T cell repertoires in COVID-19. The overall study: Sources were T cells, B-cell-depleted T cells, or PBMCs; the material itself was cDNA or gDNA.

V dropped 3 bases and J dropped 4 bases, with 13 bases sitting between them. From germline, CDR1 is SEHNR and CDR2 FQNEAQ (reference sequence). The CDR3 has 15 residues. Original methodology: Cell counts per sample came from amplifying reference gene primers. Assay: immunoSEQ multiplex PCR; the TCRdb copy retains only in-frame clones and omits some. V and J calls plus clone size are reproduced from that table; the DNA served to infer D and trimming. This sample has 90,000 to 130,000 clones, with about 85% found just once. Material for sequencing was peripheral blood. The receptor was isolated from a woman in her seventies with acute or convalescent COVID-19. V gene TRBV7-9 combines with J gene TRBJ1-5, with TRBD1 as a possible D gene (5 bases). CDR3 DNA sequence: TGTGCCAGCAGCTTGGAGGGGTCATGGAATCAGCCCCAGCATTTT. Protein product: CASSLEGSWNQPQHF.